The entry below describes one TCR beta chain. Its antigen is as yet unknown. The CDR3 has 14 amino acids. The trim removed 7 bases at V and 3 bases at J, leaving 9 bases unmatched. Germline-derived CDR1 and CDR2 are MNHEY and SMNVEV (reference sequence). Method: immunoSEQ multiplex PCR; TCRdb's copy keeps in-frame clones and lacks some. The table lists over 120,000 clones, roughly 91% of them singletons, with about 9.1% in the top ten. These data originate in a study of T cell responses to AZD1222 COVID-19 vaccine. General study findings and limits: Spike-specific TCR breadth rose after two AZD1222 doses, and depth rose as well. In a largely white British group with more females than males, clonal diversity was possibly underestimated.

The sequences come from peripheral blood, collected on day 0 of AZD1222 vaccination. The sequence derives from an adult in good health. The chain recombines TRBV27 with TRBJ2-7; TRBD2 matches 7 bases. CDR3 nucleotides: TGTGCCAGCATCAGGACTAGTACGGGCTACGAGCAGTACTTC. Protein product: CASIRTSTGYEQYF.